This TCR beta chain was identified during a study of blood T cell repertoires in COVID-19. Turning to the study itself: Samples taken during acute and convalescent COVID-19 were collected in the United States, Italy and Spain. In each case, the material was cDNA or gDNA derived from T cells, B-cell-depleted T cells, or PBMCs.

In the original processing: Cell counts per sample came from amplifying reference gene primers. Sequencing was performed with immunoSEQ multiplex PCR; in TCRdb, only in-frame clones are kept and a portion is missing. The DNA was the basis for D and trimming; V, J and clone size are from that table. The data contain around 130,000 clones, 65% to 85% of them singletons. The clonotype comes from a man aged 70 or older with acute or convalescent COVID-19. Sequencing was carried out using peripheral blood.

In DNA, the CDR3 is TGTGCCAGCAGCTTGGCTAGATCAGCGGGGGCACAGATGGCCCAGTACTTC. It yields the protein CASSLARSAGAQMAQYF. The chain has TRBV5-8 and TRBJ2-5, with TRBD2 matching over 8 bases. V lost 0 bases to trimming and J lost 9 bases; unmatched junction nucleotides: 16. Germline values: CDR1 SGHTS, CDR2 YDEGEE. The CDR3 contains 17 residues.